The T cell receptor beta chain described here comes from a study of blood T cell repertoires in COVID-19. Turning to the study itself: The United States, Italy and Spain provided the acute and convalescent COVID-19 samples. Sources were T cells, B-cell-depleted T cells, or PBMCs; the material itself was cDNA or gDNA.

CDR1 SGHRS and CDR2 YFSETQ come from the germline V gene. CDR3 length equals 14 residues. V lost 0 bases, J lost 4 bases, and 11 bases lay in between. As originally analysed: Estimation of nucleated cell counts relied on the amplification of reference gene primers. Sequencing used immunoSEQ multiplex PCR; TCRdb keeps in-frame clones, though not all of them. The V and J calls and clone size were taken over from that table, and D and trimming were inferred from the DNA. The sample carries around 15,000 clones, 91% recorded once. Sequencing was done on a sample of peripheral blood. The gene calls are TRBV5-1 and TRBJ2-7; D unresolved. The sequence derives from a man aged 60 to 69 with active COVID-19. This CDR3 is CASSLDYSMYEQYF. The DNA for the CDR3 is TGCGCCAGCAGCTTGGATTACAGTATGTACGAGCAGTACTTC.